A selection of T cell receptor beta chains follows, all from one sample in a study of T-cell reconstitution after alpha-beta-depleted transplantation in children. TCRdb recomputed calls from the PCR reads with MiXCR, one row per CDR3 protein. The table has some 550,000 distinct CDR3 sequences, about 16% seen once. The sequences come from PBMCs from the stem cell graft donor, collected from the stem cell graft. The receptors shown here come from a human donor who donated a stem cell graft to a child with acute lymphoblastic leukemia. The CDR3 runs from the conserved cysteine through the conserved F or W. D genes are given only for firm matches. Part of the rows lack a size; the others show once, few, many or a class for expanded clones.

size,V,J,D,DNA,CDR3
NA,TRBV25-1,TRBJ2-5,NA,TGTGCCAGCAGTGGACCGGGACGGAGAGTCCAAGAGACCCAGTACTTC,CASSGPGRRVQETQYF
NA,TRBV18,TRBJ1-1,NA,TGTGCCAGCTCACCAGCCCCGGGCGGCACTGAAGCTTTCTTT,CASSPAPGGTEAFF
few,TRBV6-1,TRBJ1-6,NA,TGTGCCAGCAGTCTTACAGGGTTATCCTATAATTCACCCCTCCACTTT,CASSLTGLSYNSPLHF
NA,TRBV27,TRBJ1-1,NA,TGTGCCAGCGGTTGGACCGGCAACACTGAAGCTTTCTTT,CASGWTGNTEAFF
few,TRBV6-1,TRBJ2-3,NA,TGTGCCAAGAAGATTGGAGATACGCAGTATTTT,CAKKIGDTQYF
few,TRBV5-5,TRBJ1-1,NA,TGTGCCAGCAGCGGGGACACGAACACTGAAGCTTTCTTT,CASSGDTNTEAFF
few,TRBV12-3/TRBV12-4,TRBJ2-3,NA,TGTGCCAGCAGTATACAACACCAGCAGTATTTT,CASSIQHQQYF
NA,TRBV7-9,TRBJ2-7,NA,TGTGCCATTGACGGCTCTTATCCCTCCTACGAGCAGTACTTC,CAIDGSYPSYEQYF
NA,TRBV20-1,TRBJ1-5,NA,TGCAGTGCGAAGGACAGATTCTATAGCAATCAGCCCCAGCATTTT,CSAKDRFYSNQPQHF
NA,TRBV7-9,TRBJ2-2,NA,TGTGCCAGCAGCTTCCCGAGAGCAGGGGCAGACACCGGGGAGCTGTTTTTT,CASSFPRAGADTGELFF
many,TRBV5-6,TRBJ2-2,NA,TGTGCCAGCAGACGGGACCTAAACACCGGGGAGCTGTTTTTT,CASRRDLNTGELFF
NA,TRBV7-9,TRBJ1-2,NA,TGTGCCAGCAGCCCGACGGCCTCAGGACTATATGGCTACACCTTC,CASSPTASGLYGYTF
few,TRBV20-1,TRBJ1-3,NA,TGCAGTGCTAGGGAGTTCCAGGATGGAAACACCATATATTTT,CSAREFQDGNTIYF
NA,TRBV12-3/TRBV12-4,TRBJ2-4,NA,TGTGCCAGCAGAATTGGACAGAGCCGAAACATTCAGTACTTC,CASRIGQSRNIQYF
few,TRBV5-6,TRBJ1-2,NA,TGTGCCAGCAGCTTGCAGGGCTCCACTCCGACTGATGGCTACACCTTC,CASSLQGSTPTDGYTF
NA,TRBV5-1,TRBJ2-2,NA,TGCGCCAGCAGCCCTTCAGTCCCGTTCGCCGGGGAGCTGTTTTTT,CASSPSVPFAGELFF
NA,TRBV15,TRBJ2-7,NA,TGTGCCACCAGAAAGGGGCCAGGGGATTTCTACGAGCAGTACTTC,CATRKGPGDFYEQYF
NA,TRBV12-3/TRBV12-4,TRBJ2-5,TRBD2,TGTGCCAGCAGATCCGGGACTACCCAAGAGACCCAGTACTTC,CASRSGTTQETQYF
NA,TRBV6-2/TRBV6-3,TRBJ2-4,NA,TGTGCCAGCAGGACACTCGGAGGTCCCATTCAGTACTTC,CASRTLGGPIQYF
NA,TRBV18,TRBJ2-7,NA,TGTGCCAGCTCCCCTAGGAACTTTGAAGAGCAGTACTTC,CASSPRNFEEQYF
NA,TRBV7-9,TRBJ2-1,TRBD2,TGTGCCAGCAGCTCGTCACTCGGACTAGCGTTCTATGAGCAGTTCTTC,CASSSSLGLAFYEQFF
few,TRBV4-1,TRBJ2-2,NA,TGCGCCAGCAGCCAAGAGAGGGCCCGGTGGGACACCGGGGAGCTGTTTTTT,CASSQERARWDTGELFF
many,TRBV20-1,TRBJ1-1,NA,TGCAGTGCTCCAGCAGGGGAAGTGGAAGCTTTCTTT,CSAPAGEVEAFF
NA,TRBV7-6,TRBJ1-1,TRBD1,TGTGCCAGCAGCTTAGACGGGACAGGGAAGAACACTGAAGCTTTCTTT,CASSLDGTGKNTEAFF
NA,TRBV4-1,TRBJ1-1,NA,TGCGCCAGCAGCCGAAACAGTGGGGAGGACACTGAAGCTTTCTTT,CASSRNSGEDTEAFF
NA,TRBV9,TRBJ2-3,NA,TGTGCCAGCAGTGACCAGGGACGCCTTACGGGGACAGATACGCAGTATTTT,CASSDQGRLTGTDTQYF
few,TRBV13,TRBJ2-1,TRBD2,TGTGCCAGCAGCTTACGGGCGGGAGTTTATTCCCACAATGAGCAGTTCTTC,CASSLRAGVYSHNEQFF
few,TRBV5-5,TRBJ1-1,NA,TGTGCCAGCAGCTTGTTACGGGTGGGGCACACTGAAGCTTTCTTT,CASSLLRVGHTEAFF
NA,TRBV18,TRBJ2-7,TRBD1,TGTGCCAGTCCCCGGGACAGGCCCTACGAGCAGTACTTC,CASPRDRPYEQYF
NA,TRBV2,TRBJ2-4,NA,TGTGCCAGCAGTGAAATGGAAGCAGGGAACATTCAGTACTTC,CASSEMEAGNIQYF
NA,TRBV3-1,TRBJ2-2,TRBD2,TGTGCCAGCAGCCAAAGCCCGATAACTAGCGTCCCTAACACCGGGGAGCTGTTTTTT,CASSQSPITSVPNTGELFF
few,TRBV25-1,TRBJ2-1,NA,TGTGCCAGCTGTCACCCGGACCCGGGCGCCTACAATGAGCAGTTCTTC,CASCHPDPGAYNEQFF
NA,TRBV5-1,TRBJ2-5,TRBD1,TGCGCCAGCAATCCCTCGACAGGGCTACAAGAGACCCAGTACTTC,CASNPSTGLQETQYF
NA,TRBV4-1,TRBJ2-7,NA,TGCGCCAGCAGCCCACCAGGACTGTCCTACGAGCAGTACTTC,CASSPPGLSYEQYF
NA,TRBV2,TRBJ1-2,TRBD1,TGTGCCAGCAGCCGACAGGGGATATCAGGCTACACCTTC,CASSRQGISGYTF
NA,TRBV5-1,TRBJ1-3,NA,TGCGCCAGCAGCTTGGTGGTCGGAAACACCATATATTTT,CASSLVVGNTIYF
few,TRBV11-2,TRBJ2-1,TRBD2,TGTGCCAGCAGCCCCTCGGCGGGGGAAAATGAGCAGTTCTTC,CASSPSAGENEQFF
NA,TRBV12-3/TRBV12-4,TRBJ1-1,NA,TGTGCCAGCAGTTCCGCTCGCCCGACCTGGTACACTGAAGCTTTCTTT,CASSSARPTWYTEAFF
few,TRBV6-1,TRBJ2-1,NA,TGTGCCAGCAGTCCCAGGGCGGGCTATGAGCAGTTCTTC,CASSPRAGYEQFF
many,TRBV14,TRBJ2-1,TRBD1,TGTGCCAGCAGCCTACGGACCGGGACAGACTCCTACAATGAGCAGTTCTTC,CASSLRTGTDSYNEQFF
NA,TRBV5-5,TRBJ2-3,TRBD1,TGTGCCAGCAGCTTGGCAGGGGGCGCGATAAGTGGCACAGATACGCAGTATTTT,CASSLAGGAISGTDTQYF
few,TRBV29-1,TRBJ2-7,TRBD1,TGCAGCGTCGTCGGGACAGAGCGTCTCTACGAGCAGTACTTC,CSVVGTERLYEQYF
NA,TRBV10-3,TRBJ2-7,NA,TGTGCCATCAGTGACCACTCCTACGAGCAGTACTTC,CAISDHSYEQYF
NA,TRBV30,TRBJ2-5,TRBD2,TGTGCCTGGAGTGTACTCGGGGGGATGGAGACCCAGTACTTC,CAWSVLGGMETQYF
NA,TRBV20-1,TRBJ1-3,NA,TGCAGTGCTATGGATGGTGTCCGCTCTGGAAACACCATATATTTT,CSAMDGVRSGNTIYF
few,TRBV7-2,TRBJ2-3,NA,TGTGCCAGCAGCTTAGTCGACTGGGTTCCAGATACGCAGTATTTT,CASSLVDWVPDTQYF
NA,TRBV20-1,TRBJ2-5,TRBD2,TGCAGTTTTCCCTTCGAGCGGGGAACGTACCAAGAGACCCAGTACTTC,CSFPFERGTYQETQYF
NA,TRBV24-1,TRBJ2-1,NA,TGTGCCACCAACGTTGGGGGAAGTGAGCAGTTCTTC,CATNVGGSEQFF
NA,TRBV20-1,TRBJ2-3,NA,TGCAGGGGGAAGGGGTGGAGCACAGATACGCAGTATTTT,CRGKGWSTDTQYF
NA,TRBV5-6,TRBJ1-2,NA,TGTGCCAGCAGCGCATCCTGGGGGAACTATGGCTACACCTTC,CASSASWGNYGYTF
NA,TRBV5-4,TRBJ1-3,NA,TGTGCCAGCAGCCCATTCGGATTCGGAAACACCATATATTTT,CASSPFGFGNTIYF
few,TRBV29-1,TRBJ2-1,TRBD2,TGCAGCGTTGAGCCTGGGACTAGCGGACACAATGAGCAGTTCTTC,CSVEPGTSGHNEQFF
NA,TRBV13,TRBJ2-1,NA,TGTGCCACAGCGAGAGGGTACAGGGCTAACAATGAGCAGTTCTTC,CATARGYRANNEQFF